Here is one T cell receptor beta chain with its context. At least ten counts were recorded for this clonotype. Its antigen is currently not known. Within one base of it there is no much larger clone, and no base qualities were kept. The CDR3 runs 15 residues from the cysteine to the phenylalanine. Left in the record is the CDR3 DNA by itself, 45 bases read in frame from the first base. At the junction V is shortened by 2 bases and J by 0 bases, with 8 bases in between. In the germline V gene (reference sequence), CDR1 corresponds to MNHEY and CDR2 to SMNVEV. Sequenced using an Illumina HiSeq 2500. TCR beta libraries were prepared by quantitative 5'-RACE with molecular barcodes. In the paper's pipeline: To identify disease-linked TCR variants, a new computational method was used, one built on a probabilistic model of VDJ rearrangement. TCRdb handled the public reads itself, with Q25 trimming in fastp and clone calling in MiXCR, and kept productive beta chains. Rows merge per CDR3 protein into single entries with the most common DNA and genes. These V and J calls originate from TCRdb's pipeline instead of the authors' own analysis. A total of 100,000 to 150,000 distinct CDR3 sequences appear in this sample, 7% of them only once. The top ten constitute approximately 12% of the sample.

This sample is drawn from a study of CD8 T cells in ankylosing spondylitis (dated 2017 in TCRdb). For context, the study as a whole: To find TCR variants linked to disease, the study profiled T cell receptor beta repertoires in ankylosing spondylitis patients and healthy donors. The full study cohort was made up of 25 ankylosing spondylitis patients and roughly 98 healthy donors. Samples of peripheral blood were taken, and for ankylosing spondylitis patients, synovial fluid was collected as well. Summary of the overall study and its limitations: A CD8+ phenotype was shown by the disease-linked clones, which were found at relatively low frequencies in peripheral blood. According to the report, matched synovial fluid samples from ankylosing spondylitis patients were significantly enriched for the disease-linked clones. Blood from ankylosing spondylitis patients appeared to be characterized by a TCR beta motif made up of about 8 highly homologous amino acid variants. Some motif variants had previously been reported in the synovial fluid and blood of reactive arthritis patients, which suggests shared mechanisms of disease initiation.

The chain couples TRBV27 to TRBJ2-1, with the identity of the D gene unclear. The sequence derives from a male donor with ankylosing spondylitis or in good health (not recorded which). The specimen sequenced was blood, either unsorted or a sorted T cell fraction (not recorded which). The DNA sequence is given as TGTGCCAGCAGTTTAAGCTCAAGCTCCTACAATGAGCAGTTCTTC. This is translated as CASSLSSSSYNEQFF.